One sample yielded the 8 T cell receptor beta chains listed below, sequenced in a study of CD8 T cells in ankylosing spondylitis. Overall study results and limits: What appeared characteristic of ankylosing spondylitis blood was a TCR beta motif of fewer than ten highly homologous variants.

Antigens of these TCRs are unknown. TCRdb independently ran MiXCR on the 5' RACE reads; one entry per CDR3 protein. Among some 840,000 distinct CDR3 sequences listed, 12% were seen once. What was sequenced was blood, either unsorted or a sorted T cell fraction (not recorded which). These receptors were obtained from a male donor with ankylosing spondylitis.

This clonotype turned up a few times. The gene calls are TRBV6-5 and TRBJ2-1; D is perhaps TRBD1 (5 bases). CDR3 length: 13 amino acids. Per the germline V gene, CDR1 is MNHEY and CDR2 is SVGAGI. Trimming shortened V by 10 bases and J by 2 bases, and 12 bases separated the two germline ends. The CDR3 DNA is TGTGCCACCCAGGGCCTAACCTACAATGAGCAGTTCTTC. It specifies CATQGLTYNEQFF.

This clonotype was counted only a few times. The chain joins TRBV4-2 to TRBJ1-2, with a possible D match to TRBD1 (5 bases). Trimming took off 0 bases at V and 4 bases at J, with 18 bases between the two ends. The CDR3 is 17 amino acids. Germline CDR1 LGHNA, CDR2 YNFKEQ. In nucleotides, the CDR3 is TGTGCCAGCAGCCAAGAAAGAATGGGGGAACGGGCCTATGGCTACACCTTC. This translates into CASSQERMGERAYGYTF.

This clonotype appeared many times. V and J are TRBV20-1 and TRBJ2-2; the D gene is possibly TRBD2 (5 bases). The V and J ends lost 5 bases and 7 bases respectively, with 26 bases between them. Germline loops: CDR1 DFQATT, CDR2 SNEGSKA (reference sequence). This CDR3 contains 17 residues. The CDR3 DNA reads as TGCAGTGCTCACCTCTTCAGTCAAGCGGACCTAGGCGGGGAGCTGTTTTTT. Protein sequence: CSAHLFSQADLGGELFF.

This chain joins TRBV25-1 and TRBJ2-4; D may match TRBD1 or TRBD2 (5 bases each). CDR1 is MGHDK and CDR2 is SYGVNS in the germline V gene. The CDR3 length is 16 residues. Trimming stripped 1 base from V and 1 base from J, with 11 bases between. CDR3 nucleotides: TGTGCCAGCAGTGAATCGGGGCGCCTGGCCAAAAACATTCAGTACTTC. Its protein product is CASSESGRLAKNIQYF.

This clonotype appeared a few times. V usage is TRBV7-3 and J usage is TRBJ2-3, with 8 positions matching TRBD2. The CDR3 is made up of 16 amino acids. The germline CDR1 and CDR2 sequences are SGHTA and FQGTGA. Losses at the gene ends were 2 bases for V and 1 base for J; bases not matched to a gene: 5. The CDR3 DNA reads as TGTGCCAGCAGCTTATGGCGGGGGGCCGGCACAGATACGCAGTATTTT. It codes for CASSLWRGAGTDTQYF.

This chain uses TRBV6-2 or TRBV6-3 with TRBJ2-7; 7 nucleotides agree with TRBD1. Germline V lookup: CDR1 MNHEY, CDR2 SVGEGT. The CDR3 sequence is 13 residues long. With 7 bases clipped from V and 0 bases from J, the junction kept 3 bases outside the gene matches. This CDR3 is CASIDRVSYEQYF. CDR3 sequence (DNA): TGTGCCAGCATTGACAGGGTCTCCTACGAGCAGTACTTC.

This clonotype was seen a few times. The chain uses TRBV15 and TRBJ1-5; D ambiguous. The CDR3 covers 15 residues. Trimming removed 3 bases from V and 3 bases from J, with 12 bases in between. Per germline, CDR1 LNHNV and CDR2 YYDKDF (reference sequence). CDR3 sequence (DNA): TGTGCCACCAGCAGTCTCGGACGGAACAATCAGCCCCAGCATTTT. Its translation: CATSSLGRNNQPQHF.

A few counts support this clonotype. V is TRBV2 and J is TRBJ2-5; D gene uncertain. CDR1 is SNHLY and CDR2 is FYNNEI in the germline V gene. The CDR3 has 15 amino acids. Trimming took 2 bases from V and 4 from J, leaving 14 bases between them. CDR3 sequence reads: CASSESQVGIETQYF. As DNA, the CDR3 is TGTGCCAGCAGTGAATCTCAGGTGGGGATAGAGACCCAGTACTTC. Drawing the rest from reference TRBV2 and TRBJ2-5, the complete variable domain is EPEVTQTPSHQVTQMGQEVILRCVPISNHLYFYWYRQILGQKVEFLVSFYNNEISEKSEIFDDQFSVERPDGSNFTLKIRSTKLEDSAMYFCASSESQVGIETQYFGPGTRLLVL.